A single sample is the source of the 14 T cell receptor beta chains below, sequenced in a study of CD8+CD57+ T cells in acquired aplastic anemia. TCR beta VDJ combinations and CDR3 sequences were profiled from genomic DNA. TCRdb re-called the reads with MiXCR, one entry per CDR3 protein. The sample yields 400,000 to 600,000 distinct CDR3 sequences, more than 25% seen once. Individuals selected for sequencing had exhibited CD8+CD57+ cell expansion on flow cytometry. The specimen sequenced was sorted CD4+, CD8+, or CD8+CD57+ T cells (not recorded which) from PBMCs. Receptors originate from a human donor with aplastic anemia.

This sequence joins TRBV20-1 and TRBJ2-1; the match to TRBD2 covers 7 bases. This CDR3 contains 14 residues. The trim removed 8 bases at V and 3 bases at J, leaving 10 bases unmatched. Per germline, CDR1 DFQATT and CDR2 SNEGSKA (reference sequence). CDR3 DNA: TGCAGTCTCGATCAGCGGGGTGGCTACAATGAGCAGTTCTTC. Its protein is CSLDQRGGYNEQFF.

This clonotype occurred a few times. The chain carries TRBV19 and TRBJ1-6; possibly TRBD1 for D (6 bases). Germline loops: CDR1 LNHDA, CDR2 SQIVND (reference sequence). Trimming shortened V by 9 bases and J by 9 bases, and 24 bases separated the two germline ends. The CDR3 extends over 16 amino acids. The chain's CDR3 is CASSAPGLGAGSPLHF. The CDR3 region has the DNA TGTGCCAGCAGTGCTCCCGGATTGGGGGCGGGTTCACCCCTCCACTTT.

Ten or more counts support this clonotype. As DNA, the CDR3 is TGTGCCAGCACGGCCAAGGGTGATGGTGGGCCCCAGCATTTT. As protein: CASTAKGDGGPQHF. The J gene is TRBJ1-5, the V gene TRBV2, with D uncertain. CDR3 length: 14 residues. Germline V gene lookup returns CDR1 SNHLY and CDR2 FYNNEI. The V end was cut by 7 bases, the J end by 9 bases, with 19 bases between. Using reference TRBV2 and TRBJ1-5 for the parts outside the CDR3, the full variable domain is EPEVTQTPSHQVTQMGQEVILRCVPISNHLYFYWYRQILGQKVEFLVSFYNNEISEKSEIFDDQFSVERPDGSNFTLKIRSTKLEDSAMYFCASTAKGDGGPQHFGDGTRLSIL.

This clonotype came up many times. The chain couples TRBV19 to TRBJ1-5; unclear D gene. This CDR3 spans 12 amino acids. Trimming shortened V by 6 bases and J by 3 bases, and 6 bases separated the two germline ends. Germline V CDR1 and CDR2: LNHDA, SQIVND (reference sequence). CDR3 sequence (DNA): TGTGCCAGTAGCAGGTTCAATCAGCCCCAGCATTTT. Protein: CASSRFNQPQHF. The full variable domain, in which reference TRBV19 and TRBJ1-5 provide the parts outside the CDR3, is DGGITQSPKYLFRKEGQNVTLSCEQNLNHDAMYWYRQDPGQGLRLIYYSQIVNDFQKGDIAEGYSVSREKKESFPLTVTSAQKNPTAFYLCASSRFNQPQHFGDGTRLSIL.

This clonotype appeared many times. V gene TRBV2 combines with J gene TRBJ2-1, with D possibly called TRBD1 or TRBD2 (5 bases each). Trimming left V 6 bases short and J 3 bases short, with 12 bases between. The germline gives CDR1 SNHLY, CDR2 FYNNEI. The CDR3 loop spans 14 amino acids. CDR3 nucleotide sequence: TGTGCCAGCAGGAGGGGAGAGCACTACAATGAGCAGTTCTTC. Its translation is CASRRGEHYNEQFF.

The rearrangement joins TRBV15 to TRBJ2-7, with a possible D match to TRBD2 (7 bases). Germline loops: CDR1 LNHNV, CDR2 YYDKDF (reference sequence). The CDR3 runs 15 residues. V dropped 3 bases and J dropped 2 bases, with 14 bases sitting between them. The CDR3 nucleotides are TGTGCCACCAGCAGCCAAGAGGGGGGGACCTACGAGCAGTACTTC. Encoded protein: CATSSQEGGTYEQYF.

This chain joins TRBV6-1 and TRBJ2-7, with 11 nucleotides matching TRBD2. V shed 6 bases and J 6 bases; nucleotides not matched to a gene: 10. Per germline, CDR1 MNHNS and CDR2 SASEGT. CDR3 length: 15 residues. The CDR3: CASRHSGRASTEQYF. CDR3 bases: TGTGCCAGCAGGCATAGCGGGAGGGCCTCAACCGAGCAGTACTTC.

V gene TRBV20-1 combines with J gene TRBJ2-7, with D tentatively TRBD2 (6 bases). Germline V CDR1 and CDR2: DFQATT, SNEGSKA (reference sequence). The CDR3 is made up of 15 amino acids. Trimming pared 2 bases from V and 5 bases from J, leaving 19 bases between. CDR3 protein: CSARTGTVRGNEQYF. The CDR3 coding sequence is TGCAGTGCTAGAACCGGGACGGTCCGGGGGAACGAGCAGTACTTC.

The chain joins TRBV12-3 or TRBV12-4 to TRBJ2-3; 8 bases align to TRBD2. V was clipped by 5 bases and J by 6 bases; unmatched bases: 10. The CDR3 is made up of 15 amino acids. This CDR3 is CASSNPPGLADTQYF. DNA for the CDR3: TGTGCCAGCAGTAACCCTCCCGGACTAGCCGATACGCAGTATTTT.

Many counts were recorded for this clonotype. This chain links TRBV15 with TRBJ2-3, with TRBD1 matching 8 bases. V gave up 4 bases and J gave up 0 bases; unmatched junction bases: 6. In germline, CDR1 is LNHNV, CDR2 YYDKDF (reference sequence). The CDR3 extends over 16 amino acids. CDR3 bases: TGTGCCACCAGCAACGCAGGGGGCTGGAGCACAGATACGCAGTATTTT. Its translation is CATSNAGGWSTDTQYF.

The chain combines TRBV10-3 with TRBJ2-7, with D perhaps TRBD1 or TRBD2 (6 bases each). Germline CDR1 is ENHRY and CDR2 is SYGVKD. Trimming shortened V by 10 bases and J by 6 bases, and 22 bases separated the two germline ends. The CDR3 is 14 amino acids. In DNA form, the CDR3 reads TGTGCCAGCAGCGGTACCGGGGGCTTCTCCGAGCAGTACTTC. It encodes CASSGTGGFSEQYF.

This clonotype was seen ten or more times. This sequence joins TRBV7-9 and TRBJ2-7; D might be TRBD1 (6 bases). This CDR3 has 13 amino acids. Germline V lookup: CDR1 SEHNR, CDR2 FQNEAQ (reference sequence). Trimming took 7 bases from V and 2 from J, leaving 12 bases between them. CDR3 coding DNA: TGTGCCAGCACCCTAGGGGGAACCTACGAGCAGTACTTC. It translates to CASTLGGTYEQYF.

The chain is built from TRBV30 and TRBJ2-3, with D tentatively TRBD2 (5 bases). Germline lookup yields CDR1 GTSNPN and CDR2 SVGIG (reference sequence). The V gene lost 3 bases and the J gene lost 5 bases, with 6 bases spanning the gap. This CDR3 spans 11 amino acids. The CDR3 DNA follows: TGTGCCTGGAGCGGGGAAGATACGCAGTATTTT. Protein: CAWSGEDTQYF.

The chain uses TRBV4-2 and TRBJ1-5; 11 nucleotides agree with TRBD1. Germline V gene lookup returns CDR1 LGHNA and CDR2 YNFKEQ. The CDR3 has 18 residues. V lost 0 bases and J lost 5; bases outside the gene matches: 9. CDR3 in amino acids: CASSQDVRGQGDYQPQHF. CDR3 bases: TGTGCCAGCAGCCAAGATGTTCGGGGACAGGGGGATTATCAGCCCCAGCATTTT.